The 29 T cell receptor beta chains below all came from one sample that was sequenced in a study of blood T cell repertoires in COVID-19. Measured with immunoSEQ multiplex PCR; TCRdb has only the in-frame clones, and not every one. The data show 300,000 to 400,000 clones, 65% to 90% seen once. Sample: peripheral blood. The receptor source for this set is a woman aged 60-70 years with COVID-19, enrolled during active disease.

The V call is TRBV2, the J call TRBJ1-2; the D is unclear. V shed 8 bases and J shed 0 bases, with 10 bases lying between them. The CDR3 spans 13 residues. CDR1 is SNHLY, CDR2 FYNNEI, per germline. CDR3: CASGGRSNYGYTF. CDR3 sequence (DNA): TGTGCCAGCGGCGGGCGGTCTAACTATGGCTACACCTTC.

The DNA for the CDR3 is TGTGCCAGCAGAAGGGGCGGGGGGGGTCAGCCCCAGCATTTT. Its translation: CASRRGGGGQPQHF. This sequence joins TRBV7-8 and TRBJ1-5, with D possibly matching TRBD1 (5 bases). CDR1 is SGHVS and CDR2 is FQNEAQ in the germline V gene. V lost 6 bases, J lost 6 bases, and 15 bases lay in between. The length of the CDR3 is 14 residues.

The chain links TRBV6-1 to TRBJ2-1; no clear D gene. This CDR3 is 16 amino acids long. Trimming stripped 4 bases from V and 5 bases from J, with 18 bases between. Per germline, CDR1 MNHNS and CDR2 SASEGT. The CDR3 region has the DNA TGTGCCAGCAGTGCTACGATTTATGACGGAGACAATGAGCAGTTCTTC. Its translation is CASSATIYDGDNEQFF.

CDR3 amino acids: CASSPQNTAQETQYF. Written as DNA, the CDR3 is TGTGCCAGCTCACCACAGAACACAGCACAAGAGACCCAGTACTTC. This chain uses TRBV18 with TRBJ2-5; the D is unclear. Trimming removed 1 base at V and 2 bases at J, with 11 bases between. CDR1 KGHSH and CDR2 LQKENI come from the germline V gene. The CDR3 consists of 15 residues.

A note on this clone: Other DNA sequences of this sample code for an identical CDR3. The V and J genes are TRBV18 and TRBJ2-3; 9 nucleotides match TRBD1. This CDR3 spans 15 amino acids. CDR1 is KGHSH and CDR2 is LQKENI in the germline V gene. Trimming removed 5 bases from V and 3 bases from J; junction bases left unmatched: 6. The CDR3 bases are TGTGCCAGCTCAAGAGGACAGGGGACGACAGATACGCAGTATTTT. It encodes CASSRGQGTTDTQYF.

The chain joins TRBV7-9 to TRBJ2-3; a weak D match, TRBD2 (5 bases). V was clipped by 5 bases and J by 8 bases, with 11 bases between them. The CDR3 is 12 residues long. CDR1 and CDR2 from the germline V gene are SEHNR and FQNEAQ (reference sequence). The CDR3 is CASSPARVTQYF. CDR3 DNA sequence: TGTGCCAGCAGCCCTGCGAGGGTTACGCAGTATTTT.

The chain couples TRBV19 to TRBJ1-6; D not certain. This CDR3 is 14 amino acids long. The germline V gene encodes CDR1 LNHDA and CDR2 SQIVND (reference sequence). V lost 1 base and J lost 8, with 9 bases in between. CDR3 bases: TGTGCCAGTAGTATAGTTGGCAAATATTCACCCCTCCACTTT. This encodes CASSIVGKYSPLHF.

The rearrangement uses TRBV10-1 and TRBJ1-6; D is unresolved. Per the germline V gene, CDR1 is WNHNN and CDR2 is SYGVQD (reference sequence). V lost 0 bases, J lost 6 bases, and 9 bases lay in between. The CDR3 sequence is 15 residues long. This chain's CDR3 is CASSESAAANSPLHF. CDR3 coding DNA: TGCGCCAGCAGTGAGTCGGCGGCGGCTAATTCACCCCTCCACTTT.

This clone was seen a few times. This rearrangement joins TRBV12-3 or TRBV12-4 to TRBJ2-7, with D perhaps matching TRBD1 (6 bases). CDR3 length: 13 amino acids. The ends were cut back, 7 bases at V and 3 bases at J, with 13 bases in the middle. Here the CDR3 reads CASNLGQFYEQYF. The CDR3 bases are TGTGCCAGCAACCTAGGACAGTTCTACGAGCAGTACTTC.

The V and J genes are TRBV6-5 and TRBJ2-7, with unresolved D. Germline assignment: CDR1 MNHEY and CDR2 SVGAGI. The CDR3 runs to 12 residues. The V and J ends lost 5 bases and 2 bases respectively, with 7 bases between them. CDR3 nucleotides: TGTGCCAGCAGTAGGAGTACCTACGAGCAGTACTTC. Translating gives CASSRSTYEQYF.

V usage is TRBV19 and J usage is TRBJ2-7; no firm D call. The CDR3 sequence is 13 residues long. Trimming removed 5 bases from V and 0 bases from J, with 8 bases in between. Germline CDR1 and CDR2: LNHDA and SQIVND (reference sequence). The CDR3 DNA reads TGTGCCAGTAGTTTACACAGCTCCTACGAGCAGTACTTC. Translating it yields CASSLHSSYEQYF.

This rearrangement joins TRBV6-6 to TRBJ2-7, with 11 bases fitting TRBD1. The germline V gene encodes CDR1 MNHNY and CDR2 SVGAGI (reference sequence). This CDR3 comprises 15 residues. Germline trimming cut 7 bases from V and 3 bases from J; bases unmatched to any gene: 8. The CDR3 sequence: CASTEPGQGDYEQYF. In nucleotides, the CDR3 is TGTGCCAGCACCGAGCCGGGACAGGGGGACTACGAGCAGTACTTC.

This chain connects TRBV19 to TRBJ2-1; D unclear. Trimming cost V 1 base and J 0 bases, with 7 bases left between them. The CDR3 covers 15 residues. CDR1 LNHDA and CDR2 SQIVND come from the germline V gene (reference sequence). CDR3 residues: CASSIGHSSYNEQFF. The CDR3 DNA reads TGTGCCAGTAGTATAGGGCACAGCTCCTACAATGAGCAGTTCTTC.

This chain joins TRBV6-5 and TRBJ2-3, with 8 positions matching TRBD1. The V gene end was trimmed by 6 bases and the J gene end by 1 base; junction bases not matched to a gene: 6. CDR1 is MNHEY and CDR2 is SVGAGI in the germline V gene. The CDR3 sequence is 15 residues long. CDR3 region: CASRVGQGGTDTQYF. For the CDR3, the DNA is TGTGCCAGCAGGGTCGGACAGGGCGGCACAGATACGCAGTATTTT.

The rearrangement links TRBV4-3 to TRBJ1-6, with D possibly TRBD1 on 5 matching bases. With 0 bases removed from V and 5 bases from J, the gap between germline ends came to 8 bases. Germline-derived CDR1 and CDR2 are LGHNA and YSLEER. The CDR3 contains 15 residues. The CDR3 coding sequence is TGCGCCAGCAGCCAAGAGGGGACTAATAATTCACCCCTCCACTTT. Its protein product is CASSQEGTNNSPLHF.

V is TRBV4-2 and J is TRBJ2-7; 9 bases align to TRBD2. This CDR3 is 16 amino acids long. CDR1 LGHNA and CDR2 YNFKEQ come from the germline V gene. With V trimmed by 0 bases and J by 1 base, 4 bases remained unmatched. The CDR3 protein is CASSQDRTSGSYEQYF. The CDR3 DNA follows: TGTGCCAGCAGCCAAGATAGAACTAGCGGGTCCTACGAGCAGTACTTC.

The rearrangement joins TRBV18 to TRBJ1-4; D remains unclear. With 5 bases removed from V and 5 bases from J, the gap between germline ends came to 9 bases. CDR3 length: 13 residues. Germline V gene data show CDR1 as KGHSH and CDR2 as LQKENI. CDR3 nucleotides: TGTGCCAGCTCAGGGTCGGAGAATGAAAAACTGTTTTTT. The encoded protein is CASSGSENEKLFF.

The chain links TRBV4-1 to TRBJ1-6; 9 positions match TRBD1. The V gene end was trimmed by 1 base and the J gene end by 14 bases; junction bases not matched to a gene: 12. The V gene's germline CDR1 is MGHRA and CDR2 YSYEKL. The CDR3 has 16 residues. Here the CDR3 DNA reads TGCGCCAGCAGCCAAGTCCCGGGACAGGGCCAACACACCCTCCACTTT. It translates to CASSQVPGQGQHTLHF.

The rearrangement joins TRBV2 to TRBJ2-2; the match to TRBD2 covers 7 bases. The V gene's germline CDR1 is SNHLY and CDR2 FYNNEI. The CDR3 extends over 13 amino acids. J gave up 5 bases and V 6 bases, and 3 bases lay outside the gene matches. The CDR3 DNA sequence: TGTGCCAGCAGCCGGGGAGGGACCGGGGAGCTGTTTTTT. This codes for CASSRGGTGELFF.

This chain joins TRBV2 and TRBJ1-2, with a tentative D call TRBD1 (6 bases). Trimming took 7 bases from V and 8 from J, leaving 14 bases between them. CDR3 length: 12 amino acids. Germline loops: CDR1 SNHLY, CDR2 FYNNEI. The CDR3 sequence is CASTEQGIGYTF. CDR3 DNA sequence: TGTGCCAGCACGGAACAGGGTATAGGCTACACCTTC.

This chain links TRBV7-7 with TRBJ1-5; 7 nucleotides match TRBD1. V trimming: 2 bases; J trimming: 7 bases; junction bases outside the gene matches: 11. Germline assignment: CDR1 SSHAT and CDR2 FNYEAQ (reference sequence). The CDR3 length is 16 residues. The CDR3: CASSLISKGANQPQHF. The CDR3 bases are TGTGCCAGCAGCTTAATCTCTAAGGGGGCCAACCAGCCCCAGCATTTT.

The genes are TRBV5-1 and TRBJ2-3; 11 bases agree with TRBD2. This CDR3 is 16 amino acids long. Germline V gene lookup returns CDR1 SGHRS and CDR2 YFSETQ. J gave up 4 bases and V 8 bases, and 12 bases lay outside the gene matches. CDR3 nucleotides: TGCGCCAGTGTAATGATAGCGGGGGGGCGCCCAGATACGCAGTATTTT. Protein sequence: CASVMIAGGRPDTQYF.

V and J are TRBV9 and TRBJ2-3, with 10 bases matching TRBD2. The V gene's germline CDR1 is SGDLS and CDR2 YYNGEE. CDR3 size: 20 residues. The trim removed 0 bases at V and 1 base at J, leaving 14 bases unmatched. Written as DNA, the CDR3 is TGTGCCAGCAGCGTAGAAGGTCGGCTAGCGGGGGCTACCCGCACAGATACGCAGTATTTT. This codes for CASSVEGRLAGATRTDTQYF.

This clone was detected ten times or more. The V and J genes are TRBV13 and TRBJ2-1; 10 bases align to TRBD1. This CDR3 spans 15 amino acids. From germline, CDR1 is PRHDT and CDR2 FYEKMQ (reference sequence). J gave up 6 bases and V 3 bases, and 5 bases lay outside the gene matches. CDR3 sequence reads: CASSFRDRGTNEQFF. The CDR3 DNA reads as TGTGCCAGCAGCTTCCGGGACAGGGGAACCAATGAGCAGTTCTTC.

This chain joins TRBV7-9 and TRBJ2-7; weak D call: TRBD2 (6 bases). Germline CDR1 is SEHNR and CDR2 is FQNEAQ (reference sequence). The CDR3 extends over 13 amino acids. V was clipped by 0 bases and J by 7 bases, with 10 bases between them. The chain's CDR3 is CASSLAGGLEQYF. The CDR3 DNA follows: TGTGCCAGCAGCTTAGCGGGAGGTTTGGAGCAGTACTTC.

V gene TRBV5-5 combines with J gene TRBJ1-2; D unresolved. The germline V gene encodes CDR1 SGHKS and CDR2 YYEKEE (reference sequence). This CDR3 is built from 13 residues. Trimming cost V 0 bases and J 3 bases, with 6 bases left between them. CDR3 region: CASSLGQDYGYTF. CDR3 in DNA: TGTGCCAGCAGCTTGGGACAAGACTATGGCTACACCTTC.

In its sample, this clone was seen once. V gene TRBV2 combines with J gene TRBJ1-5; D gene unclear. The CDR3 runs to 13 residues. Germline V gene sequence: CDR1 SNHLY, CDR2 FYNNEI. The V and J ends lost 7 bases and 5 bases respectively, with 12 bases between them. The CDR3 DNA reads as TGTGCCAGCATCGAGGGCGGGGATCAGCCCCAGCATTTT. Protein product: CASIEGGDQPQHF.

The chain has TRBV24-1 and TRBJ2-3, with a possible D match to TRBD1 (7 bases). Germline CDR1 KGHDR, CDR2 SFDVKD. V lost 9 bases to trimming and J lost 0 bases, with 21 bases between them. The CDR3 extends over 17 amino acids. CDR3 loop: CATGELGPGGSTDTQYF. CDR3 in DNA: TGTGCCACCGGAGAGTTAGGACCAGGGGGGAGCACAGATACGCAGTATTTT.

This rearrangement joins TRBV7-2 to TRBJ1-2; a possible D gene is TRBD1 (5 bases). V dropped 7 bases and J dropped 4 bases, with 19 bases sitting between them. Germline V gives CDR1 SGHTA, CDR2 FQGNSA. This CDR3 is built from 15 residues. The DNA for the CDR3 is TGTGCCAGCACCCCAAGCACCAGGGATGGCTATGGCTACACCTTC. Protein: CASTPSTRDGYGYTF.